These T cell receptor beta chains were read from a single sample in a study of OX40 agonist ivuxolimab in advanced cancers. Here immunoSEQ multiplex PCR was the method, and the copy in TCRdb shows in-frame clones only, minus some. The top ten hold around 3.4% of the sample, which has some 100,000 clones, 92% seen once. The starting material was CD4+ or CD8+ T cells sorted from blood, obtained in a trial of the OX40 agonist ivuxolimab. The receptors derive from an adult with an advanced solid tumor such as melanoma, head and neck, liver or kidney cancer. CDR3s include the opening cysteine and the closing phenylalanine or tryptophan. A D gene is named only where the DNA matches it firmly.

v_gene	d_gene	j_gene	CDR3aa	CDR3nt
TRBV7-2	-	TRBJ1-1	CASSLERGLTEAFF	TGTGCCAGCAGCTTAGAGCGGGGTCTCACTGAAGCTTTCTTT
TRBV2	TRBD1	TRBJ1-2	CASSPLTGGNYGYTF	TGTGCCAGCAGTCCACTGACAGGGGGGAACTATGGCTACACCTTC
TRBV7-6	-	TRBJ2-5	CASSLAEGETQYF	TGTGCCAGCAGCTTAGCGGAGGGGGAGACCCAGTACTTC
TRBV5-6	TRBD2	TRBJ2-3	CASSSGGTSGRVDTQYF	TGTGCCAGCAGCTCGGGGGGTACTTCAGGCCGGGTAGATACGCAGTATTTT
TRBV10-1	-	TRBJ2-1	CASSDPGGGGENEQFF	TGCGCCAGCAGTGACCCCGGTGGCGGGGGCGAGAATGAGCAGTTCTTC
TRBV5-5	-	TRBJ1-2	CASSFDTNYGYTF	TGTGCCAGCAGTTTTGACACGAACTATGGCTACACCTTC
TRBV20-1	-	TRBJ1-2	CSADIGYGYTF	TGCAGTGCCGATATAGGGTATGGCTACACCTTC
TRBV11-2	-	TRBJ1-2	CASSFGTSGYTF	TGTGCCAGCAGCTTCGGGACGTCAGGCTACACCTTC
TRBV15	-	TRBJ1-1	CATSSERGRTEAFF	TGTGCCACCAGCAGCGAGCGGGGGCGGACTGAAGCTTTCTTT
TRBV28	-	TRBJ1-2	CASSTSLNYGYTF	TGTGCCAGCAGTACAAGCCTTAACTATGGCTACACCTTC